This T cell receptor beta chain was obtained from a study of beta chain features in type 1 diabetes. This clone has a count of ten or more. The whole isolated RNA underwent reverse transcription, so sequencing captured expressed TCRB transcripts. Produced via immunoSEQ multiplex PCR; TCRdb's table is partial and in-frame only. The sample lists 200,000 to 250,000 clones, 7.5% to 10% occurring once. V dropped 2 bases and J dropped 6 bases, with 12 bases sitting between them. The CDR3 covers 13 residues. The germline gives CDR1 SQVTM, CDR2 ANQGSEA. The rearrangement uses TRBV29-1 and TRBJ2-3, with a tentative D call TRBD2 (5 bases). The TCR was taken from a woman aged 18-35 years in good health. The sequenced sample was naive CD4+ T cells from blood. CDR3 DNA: TGCAGCGTTGAAAGAGGGAAACGGGATACGCAGTATTTT. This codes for CSVERGKRDTQYF.